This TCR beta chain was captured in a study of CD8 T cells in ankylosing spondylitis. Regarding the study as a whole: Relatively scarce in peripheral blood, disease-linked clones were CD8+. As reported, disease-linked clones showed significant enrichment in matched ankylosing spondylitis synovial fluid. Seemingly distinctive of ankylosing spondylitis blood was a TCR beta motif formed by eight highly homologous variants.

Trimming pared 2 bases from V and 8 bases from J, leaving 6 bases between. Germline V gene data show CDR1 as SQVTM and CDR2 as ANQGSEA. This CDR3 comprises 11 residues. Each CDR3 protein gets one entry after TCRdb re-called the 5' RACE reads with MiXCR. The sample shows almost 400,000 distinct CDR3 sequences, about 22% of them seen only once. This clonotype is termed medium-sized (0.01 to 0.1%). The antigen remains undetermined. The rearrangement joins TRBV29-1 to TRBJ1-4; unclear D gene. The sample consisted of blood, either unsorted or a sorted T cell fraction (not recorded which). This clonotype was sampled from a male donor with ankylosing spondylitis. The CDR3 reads CSVEYGEKLFF. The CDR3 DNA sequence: TGCAGCGTTGAATACGGCGAAAAACTGTTTTTT.